The 5 T cell receptor beta chains presented below share a single source sample, sequenced in a study of regulatory T cells in long-lasting Graves disease. Building the TCR beta libraries relied on iRepertoire HTBI primers, and CDR3 regions underwent Arm-PCR. MiXCR was run by TCRdb on the multiplex PCR reads, yielding one entry per CDR3 protein. The table includes around 320,000 distinct CDR3 sequences, 15% to 20% detected once. Time point described: newly diagnosed GD, antithyroid drugs for less than 3 months. The authors made the TCR library using RNA they extracted from PBMCs. Separately, the same data were catalogued under a study of T cells in Graves' hyperthyroidism and ophthalmopathy.

Sequencing was performed on peripheral blood mononuclear cells (PBMCs), taken at new diagnosis, from a patient treated with antithyroid drugs. The receptor set was obtained from a man aged 35 to 55 with Graves disease.

This clonotype was observed many times. The V and J genes are TRBV2 and TRBJ2-4; D is unclear. V lost 6 bases to trimming and J lost 2 bases, with 14 bases between them. CDR3 length equals 15 residues. Germline assignment: CDR1 SNHLY and CDR2 FYNNEI. CDR3 region: CASSLTYWTKNIQYF. The CDR3 DNA reads as TGTGCCAGCAGCCTAACCTACTGGACCAAAAACATTCAGTACTTC.

This clonotype was seen at least ten times. This rearrangement joins TRBV6-1 to TRBJ1-4; maybe TRBD1 (5 bases). The CDR3 has 16 residues. V lost 6 bases and J lost 10, with 24 bases in between. CDR1 and CDR2 (germline): MNHNS, SASEGT. This CDR3 is CASSATRDRNGRKLFF. The CDR3 DNA reads TGTGCCAGCAGCGCCACCCGGGACCGTAATGGCAGAAAACTGTTTTTT.

The chain carries TRBV20-1 and TRBJ2-5, with TRBD2 matching 11 bases. The J segment lost 5 bases and the V segment lost 1 base, leaving 6 bases of the junction unmatched. This CDR3 has 15 amino acids. In germline, CDR1 is DFQATT, CDR2 SNEGSKA (reference sequence). The CDR3 here is CSARVSGGAGETQYF. As DNA, the CDR3 is TGCAGTGCTAGAGTTAGCGGGGGGGCGGGGGAGACCCAGTACTTC.

In this sample, this clonotype turned up a few times. As DNA, the CDR3 is TGTGCCATCAGTGACAAAGCCGTTGGTGAAAAACTGTTTTTT. This gives the protein CAISDKAVGEKLFF. The chain combines TRBV10-3 with TRBJ1-4, with D unresolved. Trimming removed 3 bases from V and 7 bases from J, with 12 bases in between. From germline, CDR1 is ENHRY and CDR2 SYGVKD. The CDR3 extends over 14 amino acids.

This clonotype was detected ten times or more. The chain recombines TRBV7-2 with TRBJ2-7; TRBD2 is a possible D gene (5 bases). This CDR3 is 13 amino acids long. The ends were cut back, 10 bases at V and 0 bases at J, with 13 bases in the middle. The germline CDR1 and CDR2 sequences are SGHTA and FQGNSA. The CDR3 reads CATRWAGSYEQYF. Written as DNA, the CDR3 is TGTGCCACCAGATGGGCGGGCTCCTACGAGCAGTACTTC.